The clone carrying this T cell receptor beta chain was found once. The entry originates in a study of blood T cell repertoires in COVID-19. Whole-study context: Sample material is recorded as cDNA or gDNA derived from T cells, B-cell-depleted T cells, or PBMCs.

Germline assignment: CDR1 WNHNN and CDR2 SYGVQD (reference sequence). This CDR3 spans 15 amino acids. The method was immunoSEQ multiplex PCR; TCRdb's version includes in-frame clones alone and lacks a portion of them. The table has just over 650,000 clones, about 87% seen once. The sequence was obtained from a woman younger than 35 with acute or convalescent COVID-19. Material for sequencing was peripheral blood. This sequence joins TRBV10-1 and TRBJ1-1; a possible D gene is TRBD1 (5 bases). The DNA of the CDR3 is TGCCACCAAGCGGGGAGAGGGGCGCGGAACACTGAAGCTTTCTTT. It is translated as CHQAGRGARNTEAFF.